This T cell receptor (beta chain) appears in the sequencing data of a study of read filtering for tumor transcriptome and immune sequencing. On the study more broadly: After DNase treatment, RNA was made into whole-transcriptome libraries. Per sample, TCR-region reads ranged about 4.05 to 11 million by IR-seq, 85 to 1273 by RNA-seq. Study-wide findings and caveats: RNA-seq captured clonotypes less deeply and reliably than IR-seq.

The library was built from 400 ng RNA with molecular barcoded adaptors for alpha/delta and beta/gamma chains. TCRdb recomputed calls from the reads with MiXCR, one row per CDR3 protein. The sample yields around 48,000 distinct CDR3 sequences, roughly a fifth seen once. The germline CDR1 and CDR2 sequences are SQVTM and ANQGSEA. The V and J ends lost 1 base and 2 bases, in that order; junction bases with no gene match: 3. There are 16 residues in the CDR3. The table lists this clonotype with many counts. The antigen remains undetermined. Sequences were obtained from a population of CD138-negative cells sorted from bone marrow. The TCR originated in a donor aged 40 or older with multiple myeloma. The chain is built from TRBV29-1 and TRBJ2-4; 12 bases line up with TRBD2. The CDR3 bases are TGCAGCGTTGAAGGGCTAGCGGGAGGGCCCAAAAACATTCAGTACTTC. It codes for CSVEGLAGGPKNIQYF.